The entry below describes one TCR beta chain. As processed by the authors: The assay estimated nucleated cells by amplifying reference gene primers. Method: immunoSEQ multiplex PCR; TCRdb's copy keeps in-frame clones and lacks some. V and J calls and clone size are as listed in that table; D and trimming were resolved from the DNA. The sample has roughly 300,000 clones, 81% seen once. This sample is part of a study of blood T cell repertoires in COVID-19. V was pared by 5 bases and J by 6 bases, with 10 bases between. This CDR3 comprises 13 residues. In germline, CDR1 is SGHTA, CDR2 FQGTGA. The receptor was derived from a woman aged 60-70 years with active or convalescent COVID-19. The chain is built from TRBV7-3 and TRBJ2-2, with a weak D call TRBD1 (5 bases). Material: peripheral blood. CDR3 bases: TGTGCCAGCAGCCCCTTAGGGGCCGGGGAGCTGTTTTTT. As protein: CASSPLGAGELFF.